The rows below give T cell receptor beta chains drawn from one sample of a study of blood T cell repertoires in COVID-19. Produced via immunoSEQ multiplex PCR; TCRdb's table is partial and in-frame only. The repertoire has about 87,000 clones, 75% of them found once; the top ten carry around 4.5%. What was sequenced was peripheral blood. The origin of the receptors is a woman between 50 and 59 years old with acute or convalescent COVID-19. Both conserved end residues are part of each CDR3. The D gene is left open where the match is weak. Clone size is stated in some rows and not others, as once, few, many or a class when expanded.

DNA,CDR3,D,V,size,J
TGTGCCAGCAGCTTAGCGTTAGGGGGATCCCCCTACGAGCAGTACTTC,CASSLALGGSPYEQYF,-,TRBV11-1,-,TRBJ2-7
TGCGCCAGCAGCTTATCGGGCAGGGATTCTGCAGAGACCCAGTACTTC,CASSLSGRDSAETQYF,-,TRBV5-1,-,TRBJ2-5
TGTGCCAGCTCGCGTCTGAACACTGAAGCTTTCTTT,CASSRLNTEAFF,-,TRBV18,-,TRBJ1-1
TGTGCCAGCACCAAAAGCGGGGCGGGCGCAGATACGCAGTATTTT,CASTKSGAGADTQYF,TRBD2,TRBV6-6,-,TRBJ2-3
TGTGCCAGCAGCTTAGGAGGTGGCAATGAGCAGTTCTTC,CASSLGGGNEQFF,-,TRBV7-9,-,TRBJ2-1
TGTGCCACCAGTGATTTGAGGCAGGGAACGACCGGGGAGCTGTTTTTT,CATSDLRQGTTGELFF,-,TRBV24-1,few,TRBJ2-2
TGTGCCAGCAGCCCAGGGACTGCCTATGGCTACACCTTC,CASSPGTAYGYTF,-,TRBV11-2,-,TRBJ1-2
TGTGCCAGCAGCGTAGAAGGGTCGCTAGCCGGCGAGCAGTACTTC,CASSVEGSLAGEQYF,-,TRBV9,-,TRBJ2-7
TGTGCCAGCAGCTTAAGGGGCCTGAACACTGAAGCTTTCTTT,CASSLRGLNTEAFF,-,TRBV13,-,TRBJ1-1
TGTGCCAGCAGTTTCCGCGAGTCCGGCGGAGAGCAGTACTTC,CASSFRESGGEQYF,-,TRBV27,-,TRBJ2-7
TGTGCCAGCATTCAGGCAGGGACACCCCTCCACTTT,CASIQAGTPLHF,-,TRBV6-4,few,TRBJ1-6
TGTGCAATCGACGGGAGCAATCAGCCCCAGCATTTT,CAIDGSNQPQHF,-,TRBV28,-,TRBJ1-5
TGTGCCAGCAGGAGACAGGGGAGGAACACTGAAGCTTTCTTT,CASRRQGRNTEAFF,TRBD1,TRBV27,few,TRBJ1-1
TGTGCCAGCAGTAGAAGGGGCTCCCATGAGACCCAGTACTTC,CASSRRGSHETQYF,-,TRBV7-8,-,TRBJ2-5
TGTGCCAGCAGCCCGGGACAGGTTCGTTTGTCTAACTATGGCTACACCTTC,CASSPGQVRLSNYGYTF,TRBD1,TRBV5-6,-,TRBJ1-2
TGTGCCTGGAGTGTAAAGGGGCCCACTGAAGCTTTCTTT,CAWSVKGPTEAFF,-,TRBV30,-,TRBJ1-1
TGTGCCAGCAGCCGGGGAGGCACTGAAGCTTTCTTT,CASSRGGTEAFF,-,TRBV3-1/TRBV3-2,few,TRBJ1-1
TGCAGCGTGGGGACAGGGTTTAATCAGCCCCAGCATTTT,CSVGTGFNQPQHF,TRBD1,TRBV29-1,-,TRBJ1-5
TGTGCCAGCAGCTTAAGGTCCCGGGGGGGCAATGAGCAGTTCTTC,CASSLRSRGGNEQFF,TRBD2,TRBV7-8,-,TRBJ2-1
TGTGCCAGCAGCTTAGGTTTCCCCGATACTTATAATTCACCCCTCCACTTT,CASSLGFPDTYNSPLHF,-,TRBV7-2,-,TRBJ1-6
TGTGCCAGCAGCTCTCCGGGACTACGTCAAGAGACCCAGTACTTC,CASSSPGLRQETQYF,TRBD2,TRBV5-6,-,TRBJ2-5
TGTGCCAGTCAAAAAGTGGCGGGGGGCAATCGTGGCTACACCTTC,CASQKVAGGNRGYTF,-,TRBV27,-,TRBJ1-2
TGTGCCAGCAGGGGACTAGCGGGGGGGTTCACAGATACGCAGTATTTT,CASRGLAGGFTDTQYF,TRBD2,TRBV28,-,TRBJ2-3
TGTGCCAGTAGTATACTGTCCGGGGAGCTGTTTTTT,CASSILSGELFF,-,TRBV19,-,TRBJ2-2
TGTGCCAGCAGCTTTAGAAAGTCACCCCTCCACTTT,CASSFRKSPLHF,-,TRBV14,-,TRBJ1-6
TGTGCCTGGAGCCAGGGAATCTACGAGCAGTACTTC,CAWSQGIYEQYF,-,TRBV30,-,TRBJ2-7
TGTGCCACCAGTGGTCAGGGGACAAAATCTAGCACAGATACGCAGTATTTT,CATSGQGTKSSTDTQYF,-,TRBV24-1,-,TRBJ2-3
TGTGCCAGCAGCGTAGGATGGACTAGCGGGGGGGCTCGTGGAGAGACCCAGTACTTC,CASSVGWTSGGARGETQYF,TRBD2,TRBV9,once,TRBJ2-5
TGTGCCAGCTCACCACCTACAGGGGTTTGGACTGAAGCTTTCTTT,CASSPPTGVWTEAFF,TRBD1,TRBV18,-,TRBJ1-1
TGTGCCAGCAGGCCAGGGGGGACAGCCTTCACAGATACGCAGTATTTT,CASRPGGTAFTDTQYF,-,TRBV21-1,-,TRBJ2-3
TGTGCCAGCAGCCAAGAATTGGGACAGTCCTCTGGAAACACCATATATTTT,CASSQELGQSSGNTIYF,TRBD1,TRBV14,-,TRBJ1-3
TGTGCCAGCAGCACTGACGCTAGCGGGGGGAGTGAGACCCAGTACTTC,CASSTDASGGSETQYF,TRBD2,TRBV5-5,-,TRBJ2-5
TGCAGCGGCGGGGGGGCCGGGGACATTCAGTACTTC,CSGGGAGDIQYF,TRBD2,TRBV29-1,-,TRBJ2-4
TGTGCCAGCAGCCCTTCTCCGTTGACTAGCGGGGCCAGCACCGGGGAGCTGTTTTTT,CASSPSPLTSGASTGELFF,TRBD2,TRBV4-2,-,TRBJ2-2
TGTGCCAGCACCGGCAGGGATGCCGGTGGCTACACCTTC,CASTGRDAGGYTF,-,TRBV2,few,TRBJ1-2
TGTGCCAGCAGCTTAAATCCAGGGTTGGAGCCCCAGCATTTT,CASSLNPGLEPQHF,-,TRBV7-3,once,TRBJ1-5
TGTGCCAGCAGCCAAGATTTCATTCCTCGCAGGGGGGTTCCGAGCTCCTACAATGAGCAGTTCTTC,CASSQDFIPRRGVPSSYNEQFF,-,TRBV3-1/TRBV3-2,-,TRBJ2-1
TGTGCCAGCTCATCTATAAACGGGAACACTGAAGCTTTCTTT,CASSSINGNTEAFF,-,TRBV18,-,TRBJ1-1
TGCGCCAGCAGCCAAGATCTCGGGGGGCTCTACAATGAGCAGTTCTTC,CASSQDLGGLYNEQFF,-,TRBV4-3,-,TRBJ2-1
TGTGCCAGCAGCCCTGAAGCCCTCGGCAGGGGCTACACCTTC,CASSPEALGRGYTF,-,TRBV14,-,TRBJ1-2
TGTGCCAGTGGGGGGGCTGGCAATCAGCCCCAGCATTTT,CASGGAGNQPQHF,-,TRBV19,-,TRBJ1-5
TGTGCCAGTAGTCCCCGGACATTTGGAAACACCATATATTTT,CASSPRTFGNTIYF,-,TRBV19,-,TRBJ1-3
TGTGCCATCGGAAAGGGGAGGGATTCACCCCTCCACTTT,CAIGKGRDSPLHF,-,TRBV10-3,-,TRBJ1-6
TGTGCCAGAAGGCTTGGACAGGGAAGTGAAAAACTGTTTTTT,CARRLGQGSEKLFF,TRBD1,TRBV5-3,few,TRBJ1-4
TGTGCCACCAGCAGAGAAGCTGGTTCTAGGGAGCAGTACTTC,CATSREAGSREQYF,-,TRBV15,-,TRBJ2-7
TGTGCCAGCAGCCCGGGACTAGCGGGGCGCAATGAGCAGTTCTTC,CASSPGLAGRNEQFF,TRBD2,TRBV11-3,-,TRBJ2-1